These 13 T cell receptor beta chains share one sample of origin, sequenced in a study of blood T cell repertoires in COVID-19. Assay used: immunoSEQ multiplex PCR; TCRdb lists only in-frame clones, some missing. The sample has some 300,000 clones, approximately 86% seen once. Sequenced: peripheral blood. The receptors were sampled from a woman in her 70s with COVID-19, enrolled during active disease.

The rearrangement uses TRBV19 and TRBJ1-2, with 9 bases matching TRBD1. The CDR3 is 15 residues long. J gave up 3 bases and V 4 bases, and 6 bases lay outside the gene matches. CDR1 and CDR2 (germline): LNHDA, SQIVND (reference sequence). Written as DNA, the CDR3 is TGTGCCAGTAGTAGCCCGGGACAGGGTGACTATGGCTACACCTTC. Translation gives CASSSPGQGDYGYTF.

The V call is TRBV2, the J call TRBJ2-7; 10 bases agree with TRBD2. This CDR3 has 13 amino acids. V was clipped by 5 bases and J by 6 bases; unmatched bases: 4. CDR1 and CDR2 (germline): SNHLY, FYNNEI. The CDR3 is CASSWSGGVEQYF. The CDR3 nucleotides read TGTGCCAGCAGTTGGAGCGGGGGGGTCGAGCAGTACTTC.

This chain connects TRBV30 to TRBJ1-5; TRBD1 might be the D (5 bases). Trimming pared 0 bases from V and 2 bases from J, leaving 11 bases between. The CDR3 covers 15 residues. Per the germline V gene, CDR1 is GTSNPN and CDR2 is SVGIG (reference sequence). CDR3 in amino acids: CAWSVVDIGNQPQHF. The CDR3 nucleotides are TGTGCCTGGAGTGTAGTGGACATCGGCAATCAGCCCCAGCATTTT.

Of note for this clone: The sample has other DNA sequences that encode this CDR3 too. V and J are TRBV18 and TRBJ1-1; possible D gene TRBD1, 5 bases. The CDR3 contains 13 residues. Trimming took off 1 base at V and 7 bases at J, with 10 bases between the two ends. Germline V gene sequence: CDR1 KGHSH, CDR2 LQKENI. CDR3 nucleotide sequence: TGTGCCAGCTCACCACAGGGGTTGGGTGAAGCTTTCTTT. Its protein is CASSPQGLGEAFF.

The J gene is TRBJ2-3, the V gene TRBV7-3; 7 bases align to TRBD1. The CDR3 loop spans 16 amino acids. Per germline, CDR1 SGHTA and CDR2 FQGTGA. With 1 base clipped from V and 1 base from J, the junction kept 5 bases outside the gene matches. The chain's CDR3 is CASSLSPTGGTDTQYF. Written as DNA, the CDR3 is TGTGCCAGCAGCTTAAGCCCCACAGGGGGCACAGATACGCAGTATTTT.

The rearrangement links TRBV3-1 (or the pseudogene TRBV3-2) to TRBJ2-1; the D gene is possibly TRBD2 (5 bases). The V and J ends lost 3 bases and 1 base respectively, with 10 bases between them. The CDR3 is made up of 15 amino acids. The V gene's germline CDR1 is LGHDT and CDR2 YNNKEL (reference sequence). For the CDR3, the DNA is TGTGCCAGCAGCCAGGAGCGCGGGTCCTACAATGAGCAGTTCTTC. It translates to CASSQERGSYNEQFF.

The rearrangement uses TRBV7-2 and TRBJ2-7, with 7 nucleotides matching TRBD2. The CDR3 totals 15 residues. Germline assignment: CDR1 SGHTA and CDR2 FQGNSA. J gave up 4 bases and V 4 bases, and 10 bases lay outside the gene matches. CDR3 sequence (DNA): TGTGCCAGCAGCTCTGTAAGCGGGGACGAGTACGAGCAGTACTTC. Translation gives CASSSVSGDEYEQYF. The whole variable domain, filled in from reference TRBV7-2 and TRBJ2-7, reads GAGVSQSPSNKVTEKGKDVELRCDPISGHTALYWYRQSLGQGLEFLIYFQGNSAPDKSGLPSDRFSAERTGGSVSTLTIQRTQQEDSAVYLCASSSVSGDEYEQYFGPGTRLTVT.

The gene calls are TRBV27 and TRBJ2-3; 9 bases are shared with TRBD2. Germline CDR1 reads MNHEY; CDR2 reads SMNVEV (reference sequence). The junction had 6 bases not matched to a gene; V was cut back by 2 bases and J by 6 bases. The CDR3 is 15 residues long. CDR3 loop: CASSLLLAGPDTQYF. In nucleotides, the CDR3 is TGTGCCAGCAGTTTACTCCTAGCGGGGCCGGATACGCAGTATTTT.

V usage is TRBV6-5 and J usage is TRBJ1-1, with D perhaps matching TRBD1 (5 bases). The CDR3 extends over 13 amino acids. Germline-derived CDR1 and CDR2 are MNHEY and SVGAGI. Trimming shortened V by 7 bases and J by 6 bases, and 15 bases separated the two germline ends. The CDR3 protein is CASMRPGGAEAFF. The CDR3 coding sequence is TGTGCCAGCATGCGCCCGGGGGGTGCTGAAGCTTTCTTT.

This clone turned up a few times. This chain connects TRBV12-3 or TRBV12-4 to TRBJ2-1; D may be TRBD2 (5 bases). Trimming removed 6 bases from V and 9 bases from J, with 9 bases in between. CDR3 length equals 11 residues. Here the CDR3 reads CASSAGVEQFF. The CDR3 nucleotides are TGTGCCAGCAGCGCGGGTGTTGAGCAGTTCTTC.

In the case of this clone: Within the sample, other DNA sequences also encode this same CDR3. The gene calls are TRBV9 and TRBJ2-7; D might be TRBD1 (6 bases). Between the trimmed V and J ends, which lost 0 bases and 3 bases, there was a span of 7 bases. Germline V gene lookup returns CDR1 SGDLS and CDR2 YYNGEE. This CDR3 has 13 residues. The CDR3 loop is CASSVEDSYEQYF. CDR3 nucleotides: TGTGCCAGCAGCGTAGAGGACAGCTACGAGCAGTACTTC.

This chain uses TRBV6-5 with TRBJ2-1; the match to TRBD1 covers 8 bases. V was clipped by 5 bases and J by 10 bases; unmatched bases: 13. The length of the CDR3 is 15 residues. Germline values: CDR1 MNHEY, CDR2 SVGAGI. The CDR3 protein is CASSRKLGQGGEQFF. Written as DNA, the CDR3 is TGTGCCAGCAGTCGGAAATTAGGACAGGGTGGCGAGCAGTTCTTC.

The genes are TRBV20-1 and TRBJ1-2; no clear D gene. The CDR3 covers 11 residues. Germline loops: CDR1 DFQATT, CDR2 SNEGSKA (reference sequence). V lost 7 bases to trimming and J lost 7 bases, with 13 bases between them. The CDR3 reads CSGRWETGYTF. In nucleotides, the CDR3 is TGCAGTGGGAGATGGGAGACTGGCTACACCTTC.